This T cell receptor (beta chain) was observed in a study of molecular identifiers for immune sequencing clone quantification. Overall study findings and caveats: Clones exceeding 20 RNA copies carried over 98% of effector molecules but under 1% of naive-cell molecules.

This clonotype was picked up many times. The antigen is not known. Between roughly 18,000 and 1,100,000 sorted cells, with 10%, 30% or 50% RNA, yielded naive CD8 libraries. Naive CD8 T cells were picked out by sorting for CD8+CD4-CCR7+CD45RA+. For bulk TCR libraries, previously described methods and listed TCR primers were used. A single record per CDR3 protein comes from TCRdb applying MiXCR to the PCR reads. The table lists about 640,000 distinct CDR3 sequences, just under 20% of them singletons, with approximately 0.9% in the top ten. The germline gives CDR1 MNHEY, CDR2 SMNVEV (reference sequence). The CDR3 is 15 residues long. V was pared by 5 bases and J by 1 base, with 12 bases between.

The material sequenced was naive CD8+ T cells from blood, with Jurkat cell RNA spiked in. Subset given: FACS-sorted CD8+CD4-CCR7+CD45RA+ naive T cells. The chain joins TRBV27 to TRBJ1-5; D might be TRBD1 (6 bases). The clonotype was recovered from a human donor in good health. Some libraries in this study had Jurkat cell RNA spiked in. For the CDR3, the DNA is TGTGCCAGCAGTCACGAGGGGGTGAGCAATCAGCCCCAGCATTTT. Protein product: CASSHEGVSNQPQHF.